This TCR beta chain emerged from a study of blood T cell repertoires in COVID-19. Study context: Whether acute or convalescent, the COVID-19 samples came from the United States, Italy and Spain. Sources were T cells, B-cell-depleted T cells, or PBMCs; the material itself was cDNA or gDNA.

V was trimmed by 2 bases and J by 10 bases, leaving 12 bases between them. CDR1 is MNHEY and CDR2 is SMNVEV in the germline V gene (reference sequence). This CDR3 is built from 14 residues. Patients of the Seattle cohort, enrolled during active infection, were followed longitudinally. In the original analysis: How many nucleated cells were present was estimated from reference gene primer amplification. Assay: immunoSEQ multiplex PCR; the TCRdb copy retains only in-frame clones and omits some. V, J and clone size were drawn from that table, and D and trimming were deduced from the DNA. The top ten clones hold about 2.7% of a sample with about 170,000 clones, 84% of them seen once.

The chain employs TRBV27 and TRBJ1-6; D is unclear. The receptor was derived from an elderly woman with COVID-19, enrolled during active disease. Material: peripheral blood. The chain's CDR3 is CASSLRPDMSPLHF. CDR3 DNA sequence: TGTGCCAGCAGTTTACGTCCTGACATGTCACCCCTCCACTTT.